This T cell receptor (beta chain) was found in a study of T-cell memory formation after mild COVID-19. Germline loops: CDR1 MNHNS, CDR2 SASEGT. V was clipped by 6 bases and J by 3 bases, with 11 bases between them. This CDR3 has 14 amino acids. Each CDR3 protein gets one entry after TCRdb re-called the 5' RACE reads with MiXCR. Here the sample spans some 340,000 distinct CDR3 sequences, around 13% being singletons. The receptor was isolated from a man aged 18 to 29 who had mild COVID-19 (a few samples of this study predate the infection). Cell type and time point are not known. The specimen was PBMCs or a T cell subset sorted from them (not recorded which). V and J are TRBV6-1 and TRBJ2-2; tentatively, D is TRBD2 (6 bases). CDR3 in amino acids: CASRGTLDTGELFF. Here the CDR3 DNA reads TGTGCCAGCAGGGGGACTTTGGACACCGGGGAGCTGTTTTTT.